This T cell receptor beta chain appears in the sequencing data of a study of regulatory T cells in long-lasting Graves disease. The CDR3 has 13 residues. Germline assignment: CDR1 SGHRS and CDR2 YFSETQ. The V and J ends lost 6 bases and 4 bases, in that order; junction bases with no gene match: 6. Library construction for TCR beta used iRepertoire HTBI primers and Arm-PCR of CDR3 regions. Each CDR3 protein is one row after TCRdb ran MiXCR on the multiplex PCR reads. The sample contains roughly 500,000 distinct CDR3 sequences, 20% to 25% of which appear only once. The time point: persistent/refractory GD, antithyroid drugs over 5 years with positive TRAb. From RNA extracted from PBMCs, the TCR library was made. The collection involved drawing approximately 9.9 milliliters of peripheral blood into EDTA tubes. This clonotype has a handful of counts.

V is TRBV5-1 and J is TRBJ1-2; 7 bases map to TRBD1. The specimen was peripheral blood mononuclear cells (PBMCs), collected when the disease was refractory, from a patient treated with antithyroid drugs. This sequence was found in a female donor with Graves disease. In DNA, the CDR3 is TGCGCCAGCAACTCAGGGGGAAGCTATGGCTACACCTTC. It yields the protein CASNSGGSYGYTF.